This TCR beta chain stems from a study of blood T cell repertoires in COVID-19. Only a few counts were recorded for this clone. This CDR3 has 17 amino acids. Germline V lookup: CDR1 SEHNR, CDR2 FQNEAQ (reference sequence). J gave up 7 bases and V 2 bases, and 10 bases lay outside the gene matches. In the study's own analysis: It was from reference gene primer amplification that nucleated cell counts were estimated. Only in-frame clones appear in the TCRdb table, and some are missing; sequencing was by immunoSEQ multiplex PCR. The DNA gave D and trimming, while V, J and clone size come from that table. The sample carries hundreds of thousands of clones, roughly 89% recorded once.

The receptor's source is a woman aged 30 to 39 with active or convalescent COVID-19. The gene calls are TRBV7-9 and TRBJ2-7, with 14 bases lining up with TRBD2. The specimen was peripheral blood. The CDR3, as DNA: TGTGCCAGCAGCTTACTGTTGGGGGGACTAGCGGGAGTGGAGCAGTACTTC. It encodes CASSLLLGGLAGVEQYF.